The 8 T cell receptor beta chains listed next were all sequenced from one sample in a study of T cells in localized non-small cell lung cancer. Clones were sequenced by immunoSEQ multiplex PCR, and TCRdb holds only the in-frame ones, with some missing. The sample gives about 52,000 clones, more than 85% of which show up once; approximately 15% is in the top ten. The material sequenced was PBMCs, taken before any cancer treatment. Receptors were obtained from a female donor with stage II lung adenocarcinoma.

The chain links TRBV18 to TRBJ1-1; 9 bases are a match to TRBD1. V was pared by 3 bases and J by 5 bases, with 7 bases of the junction left unmatched. The CDR3 runs 15 residues. CDR1 KGHSH and CDR2 LQKENI come from the germline V gene. CDR3 in amino acids: CASSPQDRGGTEAFF. In DNA, the CDR3 is TGTGCCAGCTCACCCCAGGACAGGGGAGGAACTGAAGCTTTCTTT.

V usage is TRBV29-1 and J usage is TRBJ1-1; D may be TRBD1 (5 bases). The CDR3 sequence is 12 residues long. In germline, CDR1 is SQVTM, CDR2 ANQGSEA. V shed 7 bases and J shed 0 bases, with 9 bases lying between them. In nucleotides, the CDR3 is TGCAGCGCTGGGACGGTGAACACTGAAGCTTTCTTT. Translated: CSAGTVNTEAFF.

This sequence joins TRBV7-6 and TRBJ2-6; perhaps TRBD1 as D (7 bases). CDR1 and CDR2 from the germline V gene are SGHVS and FNYEAQ. This CDR3 spans 19 amino acids. The ends were cut back, 5 bases at V and 0 bases at J, with 20 bases in the middle. The CDR3 DNA follows: TGTGCCAGCAGCCCCCAGACAGGGAGGTCGTACTCTGGGGCCAACGTCCTGACTTTC. The encoded protein is CASSPQTGRSYSGANVLTF.

The chain uses TRBV7-8 and TRBJ1-2; maybe TRBD1 (6 bases). The CDR3 is 15 amino acids. Germline-derived CDR1 and CDR2 are SGHVS and FQNEAQ. Trimming took off 7 bases at V and 7 bases at J, with 22 bases between the two ends. CDR3 residues: CASTTVAQGHSGYTF. CDR3 DNA: TGTGCCAGCACGACCGTGGCACAGGGTCACTCTGGCTACACCTTC.

This sequence joins TRBV10-3 and TRBJ2-1; D is unresolved. Between the trimmed V and J ends, which lost 0 bases and 0 bases, there was a span of 6 bases. CDR1 ENHRY and CDR2 SYGVKD come from the germline V gene. The CDR3 contains 15 residues. The CDR3 DNA reads TGTGCCATCAGTGAGTCGTACAGCTCCTACAATGAGCAGTTCTTC. Protein: CAISESYSSYNEQFF.

The CDR3 coding sequence is TGTGCCAGCAGGCCCGATGGCGGGGCTTCGAACACCGGGGAGCTGTTTTTT. Protein sequence: CASRPDGGASNTGELFF. The chain recombines TRBV7-9 with TRBJ2-2; TRBD2 is a possible D gene (6 bases). The CDR3 runs to 17 residues. Between the trimmed V and J ends, which lost 6 bases and 0 bases, there was a span of 17 bases. CDR1 and CDR2 (germline): SEHNR, FQNEAQ (reference sequence). Full variable domain (outside the CDR3, taken from reference TRBV7-9 and TRBJ2-2): DTGVSQNPRHKITKRGQNVTFRCDPISEHNRLYWYRQTLGQGPEFLTYFQNEAQLEKSRLLSDRFSAERPKGSFSTLEIQRTEQGDSAMYLCASRPDGGASNTGELFFGEGSRLTVL.

This rearrangement joins TRBV7-6 to TRBJ1-1; D is uncertain. Trimming stripped 2 bases from V and 1 base from J, with 14 bases between. This CDR3 region has 16 residues. CDR1 and CDR2 (germline): SGHVS, FNYEAQ. The DNA for the CDR3 is TGTGCCAGCAGCTTACAGCCAGGACCGCCGAACACTGAAGCTTTCTTT. Its translation is CASSLQPGPPNTEAFF.

The chain recombines TRBV7-9 with TRBJ1-6; no clear D gene. CDR3 length: 12 residues. Trimming left V 1 base short and J 9 bases short, with 4 bases between. Germline V gene lookup returns CDR1 SEHNR and CDR2 FQNEAQ (reference sequence). The CDR3 loop is CASSLDPSPLHF. As DNA, the CDR3 is TGTGCCAGCAGCTTAGATCCTTCACCCCTCCACTTT. Full variable domain (rest looked up from reference TRBV7-9 and TRBJ1-6): DTGVSQNPRHKITKRGQNVTFRCDPISEHNRLYWYRQTLGQGPEFLTYFQNEAQLEKSRLLSDRFSAERPKGSFSTLEIQRTEQGDSAMYLCASSLDPSPLHFGNGTRLTVT.